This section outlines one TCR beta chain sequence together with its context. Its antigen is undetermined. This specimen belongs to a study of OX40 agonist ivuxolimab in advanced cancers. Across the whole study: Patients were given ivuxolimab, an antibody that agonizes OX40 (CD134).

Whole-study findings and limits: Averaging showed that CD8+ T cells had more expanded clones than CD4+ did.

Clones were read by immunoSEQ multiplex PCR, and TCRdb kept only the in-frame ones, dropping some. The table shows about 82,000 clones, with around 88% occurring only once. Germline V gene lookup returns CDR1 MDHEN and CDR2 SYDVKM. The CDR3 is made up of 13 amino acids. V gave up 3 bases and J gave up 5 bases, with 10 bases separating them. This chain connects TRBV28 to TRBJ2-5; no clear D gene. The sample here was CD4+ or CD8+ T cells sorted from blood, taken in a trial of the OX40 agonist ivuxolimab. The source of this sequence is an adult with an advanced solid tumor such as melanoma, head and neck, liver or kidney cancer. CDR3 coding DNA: TGTGCCAGCAGTTTTGGGGTCTTGGAGACCCAGTACTTC. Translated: CASSFGVLETQYF.